The T cell receptor beta chain under discussion was sequenced for a study of T cell responses to AZD1222 COVID-19 vaccine. Study-wide background: Second-dose schedules of about 4 or about 12 weeks were combined. The study, taken as a whole, reports: Regions 160-218 and 743-854 held dominance among vaccine-associated CD4 TCRs, which spanned spike. Repertoire collection took place solely once the T cell response had peaked.

This CDR3 has 15 amino acids. The V and J ends lost 2 bases and 0 bases, in that order; junction bases with no gene match: 5. Germline-derived CDR1 and CDR2 are GTSNPN and SVGIG (reference sequence). Of note for this clone: Antigen specificity is unknown.

Assay used: immunoSEQ multiplex PCR; TCRdb lists only in-frame clones, some missing. This sample has some 64,000 clones, with around 84% found just once. The sequence derives from an adult in good health. The V gene is TRBV30, the J gene TRBJ2-5, with 8 positions matching TRBD1. The source was peripheral blood, collected on day 0 of AZD1222 vaccination. CDR3 nucleotide sequence: TGTGCCTGGAGTAAGAGGACAGGGAACCAAGAGACCCAGTACTTC. Translated, it gives CAWSKRTGNQETQYF.